This T cell receptor (beta chain) was sequenced in a study of CXCR3-negative and CXCR3-positive naive CD8 T cells. The libraries of TRB cDNA were prepared using 5' RACE with UMI labels. TCRdb reanalyzed the 5' RACE reads, giving one entry per CDR3 protein sequence and no DNA. The table for this sample gives about 150,000 distinct CDR3 sequences. Findings and limits, study-wide: CXCR3-negative naive cells had less hydrophobic TRB CDR3s than did CXCR3-positive naive cells.

With respect to this clonotype: The antigen remains unidentified.

Naive cells were sorted as CD45RO-, CCR7+, CD27+ and CD95-. The receptor comes from a human donor in good health. Some clones in this sample may be carry-over from other donors' samples. The sequenced material came from naive CXCR3+ CD8+ T cells from blood. As to subset: CD45RO-CCR7+CD27+CD95- naive CD8+ T cells expressing CXCR3 (TNR3+).

CDR3 region: CASSWDSSYNEQFF. The V and J genes are TRBV19 and TRBJ2-1; the D call from TCRdb, TRBD2, cannot be confirmed without DNA. This CDR3 contains 14 residues. Looked up from germline, CDR1 is LNHDA and CDR2 is SQIVND (reference sequence).